The source of this TCR beta chain is a study of T and B cells in COVID-19 patients. TRB rearrangements were amplified by multiplex PCR with BIOMED2 TRB-A/B primers. TCRdb processed the multiplex PCR reads anew with MiXCR; each CDR3 protein has one entry. The sample has over 7,000 distinct CDR3 sequences, around 29% seen once. From blood, about 240-500 ng of genomic DNA served as TRB template. V lost 4 bases to trimming and J lost 0 bases, with 6 bases between them. The CDR3 extends over 13 amino acids. Germline V CDR1 and CDR2: SQVTM, ANQGSEA. V gene TRBV29-1 combines with J gene TRBJ2-2, with TRBD1 as a possible D gene (6 bases). The sample comprised blood. The receptor was isolated from a human donor with active COVID-19. The CDR3 nucleotides read TGCAGCGTTGGGGACACGAACACCGGGGAGCTGTTTTTT. Translating it yields CSVGDTNTGELFF.